Each of the 7 T cell receptor beta chains below was sequenced from the same sample in a study of blood T cell repertoires in COVID-19. Produced via immunoSEQ multiplex PCR; TCRdb's table is partial and in-frame only. Of 150,000 or so clones in the sample, over 70% were seen once. Sequenced material: PBMCs or T cells enriched from blood (not recorded which). The receptors were sampled from a man in his sixties or seventies who had been exposed to COVID-19.

V is TRBV21-1 and J is TRBJ1-2; whether TRBD1, the table's D call, matches the DNA was not checked. TRBV21-1 is a pseudogene. The CDR3 sequence is 15 residues long. CDR3 protein: CASSKALERQGSYTF. CDR3 coding DNA: TGTGCCAGCAGCAAAGCGCTCGAGAGACAGGGGAGCTACACCTTC.

V and J are TRBV7-3 and TRBJ2-3; 7 nucleotides line up with TRBD1. In germline, CDR1 is SGHTA, CDR2 FQGTGA. There are 14 residues in the CDR3. V shed 5 bases, J shed 3 bases, and the junction held 5 bases outside the gene matches. The CDR3 loop reads CASSTRQGTDTQYF. The DNA of the CDR3 is TGTGCCAGCAGCACCCGACAGGGTACAGATACGCAGTATTTT.

This clone was recorded a few times. The rearrangement links TRBV21-1 to TRBJ2-7; the table's D call, TRBD2, was not checked against the DNA. TRBV21-1 is assigned pseudogene status. This CDR3 has 14 amino acids. The CDR3 spells CASSRLPGAYEQYF. For the CDR3, the DNA is TGTGCCAGCAGCAGGCTACCCGGAGCCTACGAGCAGTACTTC.

This chain uses TRBV6-5 with TRBJ2-3, with TRBD1 identical over 7 bases. This CDR3 comprises 15 residues. V was pared by 2 bases and J by 3 bases, with 5 bases of the junction left unmatched. Per germline, CDR1 MNHEY and CDR2 SVGAGI. CDR3 region: CASSYRGGLTDTQYF. CDR3 DNA sequence: TGTGCCAGCAGTTACCGAGGGGGCCTAACAGATACGCAGTATTTT.

The chain is built from TRBV5-5 and TRBJ1-4; perhaps TRBD1 as D (6 bases). Trimming stripped 0 bases from V and 1 base from J, with 16 bases between. This CDR3 is built from 18 residues. Germline CDR1 and CDR2: SGHKS and YYEKEE (reference sequence). CDR3 sequence reads: CASSLGPGAGVTNEKLFF. As DNA, the CDR3 is TGTGCCAGCAGCTTGGGCCCAGGGGCAGGGGTAACTAATGAAAAACTGTTTTTT.

This clone was found a few times. The V call is TRBV6-5, the J call TRBJ2-1, with D unresolved. The V gene lost 7 bases and the J gene lost 5 bases, with 15 bases spanning the gap. CDR3 length equals 14 residues. In germline, CDR1 is MNHEY, CDR2 SVGAGI. DNA of the CDR3: TGTGCCAGCACCCGACGGGTGTTGGACAATGAGCAGTTCTTC. Its translation is CASTRRVLDNEQFF.

This sequence joins TRBV6-1 and TRBJ1-6, with 7 positions matching TRBD1. The CDR3 contains 14 residues. Trimming at V came to 2 bases and at J to 10 bases, leaving 5 bases not matched to a gene. Germline CDR1 reads MNHNS; CDR2 reads SASEGT. In DNA form, the CDR3 reads TGTGCCAGCAGTGAACGGGACAGTGGGTCACCCCTCCACTTT. Translated, it gives CASSERDSGSPLHF.